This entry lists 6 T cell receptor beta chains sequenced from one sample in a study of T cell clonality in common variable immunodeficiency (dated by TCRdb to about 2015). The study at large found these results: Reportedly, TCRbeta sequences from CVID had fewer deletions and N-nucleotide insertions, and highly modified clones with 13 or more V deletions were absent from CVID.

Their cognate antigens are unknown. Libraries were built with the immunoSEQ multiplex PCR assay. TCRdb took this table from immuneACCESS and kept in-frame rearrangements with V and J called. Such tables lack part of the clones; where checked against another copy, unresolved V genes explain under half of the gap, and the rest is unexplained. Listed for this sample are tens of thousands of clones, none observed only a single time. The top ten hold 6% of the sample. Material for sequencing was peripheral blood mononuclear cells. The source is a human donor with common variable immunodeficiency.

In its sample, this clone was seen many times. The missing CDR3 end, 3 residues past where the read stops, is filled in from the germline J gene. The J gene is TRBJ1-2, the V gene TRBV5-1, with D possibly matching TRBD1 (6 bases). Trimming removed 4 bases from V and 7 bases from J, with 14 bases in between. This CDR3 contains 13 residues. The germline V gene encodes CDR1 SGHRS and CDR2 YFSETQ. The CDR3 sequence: CASSLAQGLGYTF. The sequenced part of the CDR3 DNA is TGCGCCAGCAGCCTTGCCCAGGGGCTTGGC.

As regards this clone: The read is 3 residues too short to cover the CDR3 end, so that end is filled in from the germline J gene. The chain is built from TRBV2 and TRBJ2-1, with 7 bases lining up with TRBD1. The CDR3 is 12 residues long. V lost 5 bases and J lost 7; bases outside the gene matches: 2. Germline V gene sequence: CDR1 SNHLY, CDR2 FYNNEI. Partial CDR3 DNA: TGTGCCAGCAGTCTGACAGGGAATGAG. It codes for CASSLTGNE. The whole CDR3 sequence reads CASSLTGNEQFF.

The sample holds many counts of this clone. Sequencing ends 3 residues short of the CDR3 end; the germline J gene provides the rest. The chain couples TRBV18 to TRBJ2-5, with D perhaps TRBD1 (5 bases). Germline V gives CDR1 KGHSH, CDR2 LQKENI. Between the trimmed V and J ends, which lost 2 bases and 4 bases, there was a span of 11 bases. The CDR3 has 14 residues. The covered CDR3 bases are TGTGCCAGCTCACCAGGGGCCCTAGGAGAGACC. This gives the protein CASSPGALGET. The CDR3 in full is CASSPGALGETQYF.

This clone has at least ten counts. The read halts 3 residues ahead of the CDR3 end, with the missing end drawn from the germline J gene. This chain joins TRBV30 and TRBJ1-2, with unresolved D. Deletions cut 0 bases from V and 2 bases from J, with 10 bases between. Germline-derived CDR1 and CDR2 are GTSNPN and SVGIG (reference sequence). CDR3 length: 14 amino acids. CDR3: CAWSVTSVNYGYTF. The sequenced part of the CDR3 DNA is TGTGCCTGGAGTGTAACGTCGGTAAACTATGGC.

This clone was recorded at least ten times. The covered CDR3 bases are TGTGCCAGCAGTCCGGACAGGGGGCATAATCAGCCC. This translates into CASSPDRGHNQP. The whole CDR3 sequence is CASSPDRGHNQPQHF. V and J are TRBV2 and TRBJ1-5; 11 bases align to TRBD1. The read stops 3 residues short of the end of the CDR3; the missing end is completed from the germline J gene. In germline, CDR1 is SNHLY, CDR2 FYNNEI. J gave up 4 bases and V 5 bases, and 4 bases lay outside the gene matches. There are 15 residues in the CDR3.

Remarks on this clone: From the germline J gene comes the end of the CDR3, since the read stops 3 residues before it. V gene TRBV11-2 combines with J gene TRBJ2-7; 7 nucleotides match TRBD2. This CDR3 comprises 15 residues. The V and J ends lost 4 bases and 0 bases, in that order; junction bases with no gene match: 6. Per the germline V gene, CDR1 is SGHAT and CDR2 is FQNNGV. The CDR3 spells CASSSGGLSSYEQYF. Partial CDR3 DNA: TGTGCCAGCAGCTCGGGGGGTCTCAGCTCCTACGAG.